This T cell receptor beta chain derives from a study of OX40 agonist ivuxolimab in advanced cancers. TCRdb's table, derived via immunoSEQ multiplex PCR, lists solely in-frame clones and lacks some. The repertoire has 85,000 to 90,000 clones, approximately 89% of them found once; the top ten carry roughly 0.22%. V lost 2 bases and J lost 5, with 10 bases in between. Germline V gives CDR1 GTSNPN, CDR2 SVGIG (reference sequence). The CDR3 is made up of 13 amino acids. The gene calls are TRBV30 and TRBJ2-1; either TRBD1 or TRBD2 may supply D (5 bases each). The source is an adult with an advanced solid tumor such as melanoma, head and neck, liver or kidney cancer. Specimen: CD4+ or CD8+ T cells sorted from blood, collected in a trial of the OX40 agonist ivuxolimab. The CDR3 loop is CAWSPRGDNEQFF. CDR3 DNA: TGTGCCTGGAGTCCGAGGGGAGACAATGAGCAGTTCTTC.